This T cell receptor beta chain was profiled in a study of blood T cell repertoires in COVID-19. Germline assignment: CDR1 LNHDA and CDR2 SQIVND (reference sequence). The V and J ends lost 11 bases and 4 bases, in that order; junction bases with no gene match: 8. CDR3 length equals 13 residues. Assay: immunoSEQ multiplex PCR; the TCRdb copy retains only in-frame clones and omits some. The table shows roughly 430,000 clones, with roughly 90% occurring only once. The TCR was taken from a woman younger than 30 who had been exposed to COVID-19. Sequenced sample: PBMCs or T cells enriched from blood (not recorded which). The chain employs TRBV19 and TRBJ1-1; 9 positions match TRBD1. CDR3 bases: TGTGCCTCCAGGGACAGGGCGGGCACTGAAGCTTTCTTT. It translates to CASRDRAGTEAFF. Variable domain in full (rest from reference TRBV19 and TRBJ1-1): DGGITQSPKYLFRKEGQNVTLSCEQNLNHDAMYWYRQDPGQGLRLIYYSQIVNDFQKGDIAEGYSVSREKKESFPLTVTSAQKNPTAFYLCASRDRAGTEAFFGQGTRLTVV.